This T cell receptor (beta chain) was obtained from a study of CD8+ T cells in alopecia areata. The wider study: Each day, treated patients took oral tofacitinib twice, at 5 to 10 mg per dose.

Following RNA extraction, reverse transcription yielded cDNA that acted as the sequencing template. Assay: immunoSEQ multiplex PCR; the TCRdb copy retains only in-frame clones and omits some. The table lists hundreds of thousands of clones, about 53% of them singletons. For this clone: Its target is unknown. The same CDR3 is also encoded by other DNA sequences in this sample.

V trimming: 4 bases; J trimming: 2 bases; junction bases outside the gene matches: 0. This CDR3 contains 12 residues. The germline CDR1 and CDR2 sequences are SQVTM and ANQGSEA. Peripheral blood, together with lesional scalp punch biopsies, was collected from alopecia areata patients. PBMCs served as the source from which CD4+ and CD8+ T cells were sorted. Study-level points and caveats: Clonality in lesional scalp, especially alopecia totalis/universalis, exceeded that of normal scalp.

The rearrangement uses TRBV29-1 and TRBJ2-7; 9 bases align to TRBD1. The TCR originated in a human donor with alopecia areata. The source was CD4+ T cells sorted from blood, collected at week 0. This CDR3 is CSVGDRAYEQYF. In DNA, the CDR3 is TGCAGCGTTGGGGACAGGGCCTACGAGCAGTACTTC.